This T cell receptor (beta chain) came from a study of Graves' ophthalmopathy and Graves' hyperthyroidism. A remark on this clonotype: One junction end does not reproduce the germline sequence, and a read error may be involved.

This CDR3 has 15 residues. Germline V CDR1 and CDR2: ENHRY, SYGVKD. Using RNA transcripts, the TCR beta CDR3 regions were amplified. Second-round multiplex PCR followed a first-round RT-PCR using HTBI primers. TCRdb independently ran MiXCR on the multiplex PCR reads; one entry per CDR3 protein. The table has 600,000 to 700,000 distinct CDR3 sequences, 35% to 45% seen once. The PBMCs had their origin in roughly 9.8 ml of fresh peripheral blood. What was sequenced was peripheral blood. The chain recombines TRBV10-3 with TRBJ1-6, with D possibly matching TRBD1 (6 bases). The receptor was isolated from an adult man with Graves' ophthalmopathy. The CDR3 reads CASSEGGGRRSPLHF. The CDR3 region has the DNA TGTGCCAGCAGTGAAGGGGGGGGGCGAAGGTCACCCCTCCACTTT.